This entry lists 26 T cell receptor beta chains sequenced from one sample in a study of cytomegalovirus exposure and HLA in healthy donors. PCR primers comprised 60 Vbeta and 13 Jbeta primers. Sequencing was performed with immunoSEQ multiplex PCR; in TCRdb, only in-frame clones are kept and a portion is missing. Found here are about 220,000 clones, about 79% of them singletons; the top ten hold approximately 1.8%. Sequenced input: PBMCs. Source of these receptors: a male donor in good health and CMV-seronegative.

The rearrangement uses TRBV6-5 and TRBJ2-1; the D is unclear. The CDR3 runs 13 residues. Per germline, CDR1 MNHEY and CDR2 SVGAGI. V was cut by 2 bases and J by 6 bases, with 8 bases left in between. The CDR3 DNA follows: TGTGCCAGCAGTTACCTATCTAGCAATGAGCAGTTCTTC. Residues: CASSYLSSNEQFF.

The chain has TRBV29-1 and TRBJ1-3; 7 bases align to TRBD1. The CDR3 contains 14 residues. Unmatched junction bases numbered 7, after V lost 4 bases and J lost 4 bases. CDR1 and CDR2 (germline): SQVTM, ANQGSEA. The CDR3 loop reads CSVGTGDVGNTIYF. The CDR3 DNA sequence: TGCAGCGTTGGAACAGGGGACGTGGGAAACACCATATATTTT.

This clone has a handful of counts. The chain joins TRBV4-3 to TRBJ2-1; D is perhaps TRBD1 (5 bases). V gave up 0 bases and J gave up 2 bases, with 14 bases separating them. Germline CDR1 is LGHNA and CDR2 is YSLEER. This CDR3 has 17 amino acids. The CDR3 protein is CASSQDLLQGPYNEQFF. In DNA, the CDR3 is TGCGCCAGCAGCCAAGATCTTCTCCAGGGCCCCTACAATGAGCAGTTCTTC.

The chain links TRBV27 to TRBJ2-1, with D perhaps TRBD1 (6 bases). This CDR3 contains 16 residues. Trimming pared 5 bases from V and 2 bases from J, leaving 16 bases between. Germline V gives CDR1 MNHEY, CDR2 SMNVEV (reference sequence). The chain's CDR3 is CASSTLRTAAYNEQFF. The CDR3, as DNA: TGTGCCAGCAGTACCCTTAGGACAGCTGCCTACAATGAGCAGTTCTTC.

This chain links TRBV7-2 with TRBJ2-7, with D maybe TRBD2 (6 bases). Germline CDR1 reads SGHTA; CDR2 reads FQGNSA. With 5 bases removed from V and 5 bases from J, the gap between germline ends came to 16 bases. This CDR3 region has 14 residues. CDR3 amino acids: CASSPRLVSNEQYF. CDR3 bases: TGTGCCAGCAGCCCCAGACTAGTTTCCAACGAGCAGTACTTC.

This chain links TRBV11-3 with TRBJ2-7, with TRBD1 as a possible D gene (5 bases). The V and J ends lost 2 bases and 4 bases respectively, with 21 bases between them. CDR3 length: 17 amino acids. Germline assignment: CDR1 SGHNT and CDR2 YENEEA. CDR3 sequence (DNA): TGTGCCAGCAGCTTATGTATGGGGCCAGGAGAAGCTTACGAGCAGTACTTC. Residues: CASSLCMGPGEAYEQYF.

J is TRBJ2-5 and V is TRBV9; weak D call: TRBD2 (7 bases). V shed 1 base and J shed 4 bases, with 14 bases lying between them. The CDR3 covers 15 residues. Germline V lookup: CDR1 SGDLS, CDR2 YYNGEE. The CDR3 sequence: CASSVTGGGGETQYF. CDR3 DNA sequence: TGTGCCAGCAGCGTAACTGGGGGGGGCGGAGAGACCCAGTACTTC.

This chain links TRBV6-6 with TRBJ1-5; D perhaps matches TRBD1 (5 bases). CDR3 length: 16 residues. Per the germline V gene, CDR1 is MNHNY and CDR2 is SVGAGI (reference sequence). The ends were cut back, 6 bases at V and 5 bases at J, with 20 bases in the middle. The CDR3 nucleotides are TGTGCCAGCAGCCCGCCGGGGCGCGGGGGGGATCAGCCCCAGCATTTT. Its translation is CASSPPGRGGDQPQHF.

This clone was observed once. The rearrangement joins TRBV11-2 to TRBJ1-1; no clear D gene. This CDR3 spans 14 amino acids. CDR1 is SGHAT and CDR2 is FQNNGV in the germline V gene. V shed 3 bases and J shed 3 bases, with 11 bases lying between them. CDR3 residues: CASSLRGLDTEAFF. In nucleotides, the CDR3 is TGTGCCAGCAGCTTGAGAGGGTTGGACACTGAAGCTTTCTTT.

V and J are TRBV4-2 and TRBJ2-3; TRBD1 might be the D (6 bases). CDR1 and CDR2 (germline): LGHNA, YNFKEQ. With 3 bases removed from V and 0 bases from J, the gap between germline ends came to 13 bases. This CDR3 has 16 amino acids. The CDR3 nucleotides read TGTGCCAGCAGCCAGAGGGGGACACTGAGCACAGATACGCAGTATTTT. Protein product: CASSQRGTLSTDTQYF.

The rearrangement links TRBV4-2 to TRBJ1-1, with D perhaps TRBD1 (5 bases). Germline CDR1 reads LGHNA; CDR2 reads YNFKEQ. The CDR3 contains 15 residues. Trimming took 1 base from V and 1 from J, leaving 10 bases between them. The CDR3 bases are TGTGCCAGCAGCCAAGCTGCAGGGCAGAACACTGAAGCTTTCTTT. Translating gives CASSQAAGQNTEAFF.

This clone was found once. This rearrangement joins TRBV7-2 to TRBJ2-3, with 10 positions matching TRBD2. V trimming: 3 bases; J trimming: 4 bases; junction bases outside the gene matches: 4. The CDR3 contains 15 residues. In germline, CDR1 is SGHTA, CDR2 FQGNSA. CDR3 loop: CASSFASGGSDTQYF. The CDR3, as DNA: TGTGCCAGCAGCTTTGCTAGCGGGGGATCAGATACGCAGTATTTT.

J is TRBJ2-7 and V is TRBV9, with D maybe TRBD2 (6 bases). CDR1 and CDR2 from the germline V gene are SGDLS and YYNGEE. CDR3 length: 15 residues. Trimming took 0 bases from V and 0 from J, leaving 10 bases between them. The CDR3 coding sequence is TGTGCCAGCAGCGTAGGGGTCGGGGGCTCCTACGAGCAGTACTTC. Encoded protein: CASSVGVGGSYEQYF.

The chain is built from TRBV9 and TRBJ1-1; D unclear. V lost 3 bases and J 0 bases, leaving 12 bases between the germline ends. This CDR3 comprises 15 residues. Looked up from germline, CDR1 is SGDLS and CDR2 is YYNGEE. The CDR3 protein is CASSAWRGMNTEAFF. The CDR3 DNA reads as TGTGCCAGCAGCGCGTGGAGAGGGATGAACACTGAAGCTTTCTTT.

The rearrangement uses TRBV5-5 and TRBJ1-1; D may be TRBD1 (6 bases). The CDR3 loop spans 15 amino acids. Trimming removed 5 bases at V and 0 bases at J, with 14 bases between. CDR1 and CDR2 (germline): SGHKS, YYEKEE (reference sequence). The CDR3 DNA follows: TGTGCCAGCAGTTTCGGAGACAGGTTGAACACTGAAGCTTTCTTT. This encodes CASSFGDRLNTEAFF.

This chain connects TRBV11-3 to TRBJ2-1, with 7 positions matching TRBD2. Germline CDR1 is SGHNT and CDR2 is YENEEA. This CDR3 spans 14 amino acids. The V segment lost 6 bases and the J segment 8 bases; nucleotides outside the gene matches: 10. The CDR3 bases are TGTGCCAGCAGTTGGGGGGGGTCTACCTATGAGCAGTTCTTC. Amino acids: CASSWGGSTYEQFF. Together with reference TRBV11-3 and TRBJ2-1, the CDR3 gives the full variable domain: EAGVVQSPRYKIIEKKQPVAFWCNPISGHNTLYWYLQNLGQGPELLIRYENEEAVDDSQLPKDRFSAERLKGVDSTLKIQPAELGDSAVYLCASSWGGSTYEQFFGPGTRLTVL.

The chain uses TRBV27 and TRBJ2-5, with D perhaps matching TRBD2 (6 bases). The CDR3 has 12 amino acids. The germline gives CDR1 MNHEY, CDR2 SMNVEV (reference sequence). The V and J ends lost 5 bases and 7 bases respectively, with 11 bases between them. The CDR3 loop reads CASSLPGGTQYF. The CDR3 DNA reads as TGTGCCAGCAGTCTTCCCGGGGGGACCCAGTACTTC.

In DNA form, the CDR3 reads TGTGCCAGCAGCCGACAGTTTCCAAGGGAGACCCAGTACTTC. This translates into CASSRQFPRETQYF. The rearrangement links TRBV7-9 to TRBJ2-5, with D perhaps TRBD1 (5 bases). Trimming stripped 5 bases from V and 5 bases from J, with 15 bases between. From germline, CDR1 is SEHNR and CDR2 FQNEAQ (reference sequence). There are 14 residues in the CDR3. Drawing the rest from reference TRBV7-9 and TRBJ2-5, the complete variable domain is DTGVSQNPRHKITKRGQNVTFRCDPISEHNRLYWYRQTLGQGPEFLTYFQNEAQLEKSRLLSDRFSAERPKGSFSTLEIQRTEQGDSAMYLCASSRQFPRETQYFGPGTRLLVL.

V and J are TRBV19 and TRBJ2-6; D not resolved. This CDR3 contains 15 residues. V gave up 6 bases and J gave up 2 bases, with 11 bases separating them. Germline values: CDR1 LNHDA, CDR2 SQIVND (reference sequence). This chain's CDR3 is CASSPSAPGANVLTF. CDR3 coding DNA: TGTGCCAGTAGCCCGTCAGCGCCTGGGGCCAACGTCCTGACTTTC.

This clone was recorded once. The CDR3 loop reads CSVESWARAGEQYF. CDR3 bases: TGCAGCGTGGAGAGCTGGGCCCGAGCGGGGGAGCAGTACTTC. J is TRBJ2-7 and V is TRBV29-1; 7 positions agree with TRBD2. V was clipped by 6 bases and J by 7 bases; unmatched bases: 15. The CDR3 runs to 14 residues. Germline V gene sequence: CDR1 SQVTM, CDR2 ANQGSEA.

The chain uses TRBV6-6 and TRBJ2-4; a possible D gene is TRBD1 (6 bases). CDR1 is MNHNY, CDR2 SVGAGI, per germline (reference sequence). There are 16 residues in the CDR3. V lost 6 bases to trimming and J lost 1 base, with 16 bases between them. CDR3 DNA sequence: TGTGCCAGCAGCCACCAGGGGAGAGGGGCCAAAAACATTCAGTACTTC. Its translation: CASSHQGRGAKNIQYF.

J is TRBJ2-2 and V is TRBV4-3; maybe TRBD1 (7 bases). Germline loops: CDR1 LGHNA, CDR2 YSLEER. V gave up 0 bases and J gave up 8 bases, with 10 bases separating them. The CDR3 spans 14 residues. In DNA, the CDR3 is TGCGCCAGCAGCCAAGACAGGGGGGCGGGGGAGCTGTTTTTT. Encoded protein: CASSQDRGAGELFF.

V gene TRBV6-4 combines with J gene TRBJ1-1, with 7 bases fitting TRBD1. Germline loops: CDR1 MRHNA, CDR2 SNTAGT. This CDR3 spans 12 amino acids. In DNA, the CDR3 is TGTTCCGGGACAGACGAGAACACTGAAGCTTTCTTT. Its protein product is CSGTDENTEAFF.

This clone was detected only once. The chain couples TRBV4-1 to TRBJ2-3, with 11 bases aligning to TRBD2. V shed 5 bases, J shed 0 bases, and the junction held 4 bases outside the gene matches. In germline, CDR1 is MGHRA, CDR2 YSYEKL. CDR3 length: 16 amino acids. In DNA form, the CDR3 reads TGCGCCAGCAGCACCCGGACTAGCGGGAGCACAGATACGCAGTATTTT. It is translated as CASSTRTSGSTDTQYF.

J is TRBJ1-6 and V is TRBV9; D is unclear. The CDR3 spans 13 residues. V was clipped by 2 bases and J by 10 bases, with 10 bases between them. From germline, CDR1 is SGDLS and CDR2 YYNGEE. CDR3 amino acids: CASSVGRGSPLHF. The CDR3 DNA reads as TGTGCCAGCAGCGTGGGCCGAGGGTCACCCCTCCACTTT.

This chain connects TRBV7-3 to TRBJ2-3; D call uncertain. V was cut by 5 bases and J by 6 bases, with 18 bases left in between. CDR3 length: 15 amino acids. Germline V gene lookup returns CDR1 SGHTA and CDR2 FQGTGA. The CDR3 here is CASSPRLVASDTQYF. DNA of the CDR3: TGTGCCAGCAGCCCCCGCCTAGTGGCCTCTGATACGCAGTATTTT.